This T cell receptor (beta chain) originates from a study of blood T cell repertoires in COVID-19. As for the study in general: Acute and convalescent COVID-19 specimens originated in the United States, Italy and Spain.

The table lists this clone with a few counts. Original data processing: From reference gene primer amplification, estimates of nucleated cell counts were derived. Generated by immunoSEQ multiplex PCR, the TCRdb table keeps only in-frame clones and is missing some. V and J calls and clone size follow that table, whereas D and trimming were derived from the DNA. The table records about 420,000 clones, roughly 90% of them present only once. The CDR3 covers 15 residues. CDR1 SEHNR and CDR2 FQNEAQ come from the germline V gene (reference sequence). V was shortened by 4 bases and J by 6 bases, with 18 bases between the two germline ends. Followed longitudinally, the Seattle patients had been enrolled during active infection.

The sample consisted of peripheral blood. The genes are TRBV7-9 and TRBJ1-1; D might be TRBD1 (5 bases). The clonotype originates from a young man with COVID-19, enrolled during active disease. The DNA of the CDR3 is TGTGCCAGCAGCTCAAACGCAGGGCTTGTCTCTGAAGCTTTCTTT. This gives the protein CASSSNAGLVSEAFF.